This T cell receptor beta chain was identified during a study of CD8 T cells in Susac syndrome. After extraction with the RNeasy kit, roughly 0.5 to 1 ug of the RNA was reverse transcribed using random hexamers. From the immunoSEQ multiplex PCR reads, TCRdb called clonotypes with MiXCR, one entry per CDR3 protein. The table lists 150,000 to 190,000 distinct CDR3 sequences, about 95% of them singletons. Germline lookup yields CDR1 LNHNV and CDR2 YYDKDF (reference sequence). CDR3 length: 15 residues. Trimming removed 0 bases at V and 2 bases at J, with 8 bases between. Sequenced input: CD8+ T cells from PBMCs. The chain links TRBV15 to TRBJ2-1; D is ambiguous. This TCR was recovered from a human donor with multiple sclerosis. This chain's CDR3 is CATSREGIPYNEQFF. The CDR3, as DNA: TGTGCCACCAGCAGAGAGGGGATCCCCTACAATGAGCAGTTCTTC.